This is a list of T cell receptor beta chains from one sample in a study of blood T cell repertoires in COVID-19. Assay used: immunoSEQ multiplex PCR; TCRdb lists only in-frame clones, some missing. The sample includes 300,000 or so clones, more than 70% of them seen just once. The material sequenced was peripheral blood. These TCRs come from a woman between 45 and 65 years old who had recovered from COVID-19. CDR3s include the opening cysteine and the closing phenylalanine or tryptophan. The D gene is left open where the match is weak. Only some rows state a clone size, as once, few, many or a class for expanded clones.

abundance: .; j_gene: TRBJ2-1; v_gene: TRBV3-1/TRBV3-2; d_gene: .; CDR3aa: CASSQGDRDFIIRSYNEQFF; CDR3nt: TGTGCCAGCAGCCAAGGAGATCGGGACTTCATTATTCGCTCCTACAATGAGCAGTTCTTC
abundance: once; j_gene: TRBJ2-1; v_gene: TRBV2; d_gene: .; CDR3aa: CASSGDRDTERFF; CDR3nt: TGTGCCAGCAGTGGGGACCGGGACACCGAACGGTTCTTC
abundance: .; j_gene: TRBJ2-1; v_gene: TRBV28; d_gene: .; CDR3aa: CASSLRDRINNEQFF; CDR3nt: TGTGCCAGCAGTTTAAGAGACAGGATAAACAATGAGCAGTTCTTC
abundance: .; j_gene: TRBJ1-1; v_gene: TRBV4-1; d_gene: TRBD1; CDR3aa: CASSQGGTGDTEAFF; CDR3nt: TGCGCCAGCAGCCAGGGTGGGACAGGGGACACTGAAGCTTTCTTT
abundance: .; j_gene: TRBJ2-1; v_gene: TRBV11-3; d_gene: .; CDR3aa: CASSRRQAGSNEQFF; CDR3nt: TGTGCCAGCAGCCGACGACAGGCTGGGTCGAATGAGCAGTTCTTC
abundance: .; j_gene: TRBJ1-5; v_gene: TRBV30; d_gene: .; CDR3aa: CAWSLRPSGPQHF; CDR3nt: TGTGCCTGGAGTTTAAGGCCATCGGGGCCCCAGCATTTT
abundance: .; j_gene: TRBJ2-5; v_gene: TRBV28; d_gene: .; CDR3aa: CASSLYNQETQYF; CDR3nt: TGTGCCAGCAGTTTATACAATCAAGAGACCCAGTACTTC
abundance: .; j_gene: TRBJ2-7; v_gene: TRBV5-5; d_gene: .; CDR3aa: CASSFGEYYEQYF; CDR3nt: TGTGCCAGCAGCTTCGGGGAATACTACGAGCAGTACTTC
abundance: .; j_gene: TRBJ2-3; v_gene: TRBV4-3; d_gene: .; CDR3aa: CASSQYTSPFAADTQYF; CDR3nt: TGCGCCAGCAGCCAATATACTAGCCCGTTTGCTGCAGATACGCAGTATTTT
abundance: .; j_gene: TRBJ2-5; v_gene: TRBV2; d_gene: .; CDR3aa: CASFDSGRQIQETQYF; CDR3nt: TGTGCCAGCTTCGATAGCGGCAGACAAATCCAAGAGACCCAGTACTTC
abundance: once; j_gene: TRBJ2-1; v_gene: TRBV5-8; d_gene: .; CDR3aa: CASSFRVYNEQFF; CDR3nt: TGTGCCAGCAGCTTCCGTGTCTACAATGAGCAGTTCTTC
abundance: .; j_gene: TRBJ2-3; v_gene: TRBV7-2; d_gene: .; CDR3aa: CASSLASGGTDTQYF; CDR3nt: TGTGCCAGCAGCTTAGCGAGCGGAGGCACAGATACGCAGTATTTT
abundance: .; j_gene: TRBJ1-3; v_gene: TRBV28; d_gene: .; CDR3aa: CASSQPDRTPSGNTIYF; CDR3nt: TGTGCCAGCAGTCAACCCGACAGGACCCCCTCTGGAAACACCATATATTTT
abundance: .; j_gene: TRBJ2-3; v_gene: TRBV11-2; d_gene: .; CDR3aa: CASSLVITDTQYF; CDR3nt: TGTGCCAGCAGCTTAGTAATCACAGATACGCAGTATTTT
abundance: .; j_gene: TRBJ2-2; v_gene: TRBV6-6; d_gene: TRBD1; CDR3aa: CASGTGTGRNTGELFF; CDR3nt: TGTGCCAGCGGAACCGGGACAGGGAGGAACACCGGGGAGCTGTTTTTT
abundance: .; j_gene: TRBJ2-2; v_gene: TRBV7-2; d_gene: .; CDR3aa: CASSPQVAVSGELFF; CDR3nt: TGTGCCAGCAGCCCCCAGGTGGCAGTTAGTGGGGAGCTGTTTTTT
abundance: .; j_gene: TRBJ2-1; v_gene: TRBV28; d_gene: TRBD2; CDR3aa: CASSAAGTSGRTSSYNEQFF; CDR3nt: TGTGCCAGCAGTGCAGCCGGGACTAGCGGGAGGACGAGCTCCTACAATGAGCAGTTCTTC
abundance: .; j_gene: TRBJ2-5; v_gene: TRBV19; d_gene: TRBD2; CDR3aa: CASSRGGPEETQYF; CDR3nt: TGTGCCAGTAGCCGGGGGGGGCCCGAAGAGACCCAGTACTTC
abundance: many; j_gene: TRBJ2-7; v_gene: TRBV4-3; d_gene: TRBD1; CDR3aa: CASSQVVGQGGYEQYF; CDR3nt: TGCGCCAGCAGCCAAGTGGTGGGACAGGGTGGATACGAGCAGTACTTC
abundance: .; j_gene: TRBJ1-1; v_gene: TRBV4-1; d_gene: TRBD1; CDR3aa: CASSQVAQGILEAFF; CDR3nt: TGCGCCAGCAGCCAGGTTGCACAGGGGATTTTAGAAGCTTTCTTT
abundance: few; j_gene: TRBJ1-5; v_gene: TRBV5-3; d_gene: TRBD1; CDR3aa: CARSGGQKNQPQHF; CDR3nt: TGTGCCAGAAGCGGGGGACAGAAAAATCAGCCCCAGCATTTT
abundance: .; j_gene: TRBJ1-3; v_gene: TRBV5-1; d_gene: .; CDR3aa: CASSLTGIGNTIYF; CDR3nt: TGCGCCAGCAGCTTGACGGGGATTGGAAACACCATATATTTT
abundance: .; j_gene: TRBJ1-5; v_gene: TRBV19; d_gene: TRBD1; CDR3aa: CATSGTGHRSNQPQHF; CDR3nt: TGTGCCACTTCCGGGACAGGGCATCGTAGCAATCAGCCCCAGCATTTT
abundance: .; j_gene: TRBJ1-1; v_gene: TRBV7-8; d_gene: TRBD1; CDR3aa: CASNNWGQGSNTEAFF; CDR3nt: TGTGCCAGCAATAATTGGGGACAGGGCTCGAACACTGAAGCTTTCTTT
abundance: .; j_gene: TRBJ2-3; v_gene: TRBV7-3; d_gene: TRBD2; CDR3aa: CASSLTVTSGADTQYF; CDR3nt: TGTGCCAGCAGCTTAACCGTGACTAGCGGGGCAGATACGCAGTATTTT
abundance: .; j_gene: TRBJ2-7; v_gene: TRBV7-2; d_gene: TRBD1; CDR3aa: CASSTWTGVYNEQYF; CDR3nt: TGTGCCAGCAGCACATGGACAGGGGTGTACAACGAGCAGTACTTC
abundance: once; j_gene: TRBJ1-2; v_gene: TRBV7-9; d_gene: .; CDR3aa: CASSLELRDYGYTF; CDR3nt: TGTGCCAGCAGCTTAGAGTTGAGGGATTATGGCTACACCTTC
abundance: .; j_gene: TRBJ1-2; v_gene: TRBV6-5; d_gene: .; CDR3aa: CASSPQQVISSGYTF; CDR3nt: TGTGCCAGCAGTCCACAACAGGTAATATCGTCTGGCTACACCTTC
abundance: .; j_gene: TRBJ1-2; v_gene: TRBV24-1; d_gene: .; CDR3aa: CATSGADSYGYTF; CDR3nt: TGTGCCACCAGCGGCGCGGACAGCTATGGCTACACCTTC
abundance: .; j_gene: TRBJ1-6; v_gene: TRBV5-4; d_gene: .; CDR3aa: CASSLPEGLGKNSPLHF; CDR3nt: TGTGCCAGCAGCCTCCCGGAGGGACTGGGGAAGAATTCACCCCTCCACTTT
abundance: once; j_gene: TRBJ1-5; v_gene: TRBV4-1; d_gene: .; CDR3aa: CASSLRTGDINQPQHF; CDR3nt: TGCGCCAGCAGCCTACGGACGGGAGATATCAATCAGCCCCAGCATTTT
abundance: .; j_gene: TRBJ2-5; v_gene: TRBV28; d_gene: TRBD2; CDR3aa: CASSLGGVETQYF; CDR3nt: TGTGCCAGCAGTTTGGGGGGGGTGGAGACCCAGTACTTC
abundance: .; j_gene: TRBJ2-2; v_gene: TRBV4-1; d_gene: .; CDR3aa: CASSQDLSRGSTGELFF; CDR3nt: TGCGCCAGCAGCCAAGATCTGTCAAGGGGGAGCACCGGGGAGCTGTTTTTT
abundance: once; j_gene: TRBJ2-2; v_gene: TRBV4-3; d_gene: .; CDR3aa: CASSQDPLWRGSTGELFF; CDR3nt: TGCGCCAGCAGCCAAGACCCTCTTTGGCGGGGATCCACCGGGGAGCTGTTTTTT
abundance: .; j_gene: TRBJ1-2; v_gene: TRBV6-2/TRBV6-3; d_gene: .; CDR3aa: CASSTSAGSLGGYTF; CDR3nt: TGTGCCAGCAGTACCAGTGCGGGGTCGCTCGGTGGCTACACCTTC
abundance: .; j_gene: TRBJ2-7; v_gene: TRBV7-2; d_gene: TRBD2; CDR3aa: CASSLDRLAGNYEQYF; CDR3nt: TGTGCCAGCAGCTTAGATCGGCTAGCGGGGAACTACGAGCAGTACTTC
abundance: .; j_gene: TRBJ1-6; v_gene: TRBV4-3; d_gene: .; CDR3aa: CASSQEPAYNSPLHF; CDR3nt: TGCGCCAGCAGCCAAGAACCAGCGTATAATTCACCCCTCCACTTT
abundance: .; j_gene: TRBJ2-5; v_gene: TRBV29-1; d_gene: TRBD1; CDR3aa: CSVEPGGETQYF; CDR3nt: TGCAGCGTTGAGCCAGGGGGAGAGACCCAGTACTTC
abundance: .; j_gene: TRBJ2-1; v_gene: TRBV5-1; d_gene: .; CDR3aa: CASSLTGSSYNEQFF; CDR3nt: TGCGCCAGCAGCTTGACCGGGAGCTCCTACAATGAGCAGTTCTTC
abundance: .; j_gene: TRBJ2-4; v_gene: TRBV7-9; d_gene: .; CDR3aa: CASSFLQGYGKNIQYF; CDR3nt: TGTGCCAGCAGCTTTCTACAGGGATACGGCAAAAACATTCAGTACTTC
abundance: .; j_gene: TRBJ2-1; v_gene: TRBV28; d_gene: .; CDR3aa: CASSEARGYNEQFF; CDR3nt: TGTGCCAGCAGTGAGGCCAGGGGTTACAATGAGCAGTTCTTC